The rows below give T cell receptor beta chains drawn from one sample of a study of blood T cell repertoires in COVID-19. Sequencing was performed with immunoSEQ multiplex PCR; in TCRdb, only in-frame clones are kept and a portion is missing. Among over 10,000 clones listed, roughly 90% were seen once. The material sequenced was peripheral blood. The source is an elderly man with acute or convalescent COVID-19. Each CDR3 is given with its conserved first and last residue. The D gene is left open where the match is weak. Part of the rows lack a size; the others show once, few, many or a class for expanded clones.

- TRBJ1-1 - TRBV18 TGTGCCAGCTCACCGCGGGGGGCGGAGAACACTGAAGCTTTCTTT CASSPRGAENTEAFF
- TRBJ2-7 TRBD2 TRBV7-9 TGTGCCAGCAGCAAAAGCTCACCAACTAGCGACCCTTACGAGCAGTACTTC CASSKSSPTSDPYEQYF
- TRBJ1-4 - TRBV19 TGTGCCAGTAGTATAGGCACAGGGAAAGAAAAACTGTTTTTT CASSIGTGKEKLFF
- TRBJ2-3 TRBD2 TRBV11-2 TGTGCCAGCAGCACCCGACTAGCGGGGGGGCAAGATACGCAGTATTTT CASSTRLAGGQDTQYF
- TRBJ1-1 - TRBV19 TGTGCCAGTAGTCCTACAGGGTATAACACTGAAGCTTTCTTT CASSPTGYNTEAFF
- TRBJ1-3 - TRBV3-1/TRBV3-2 TGTGCCAGCAGCCCCTCGAGCTCTGGAAACACCATATATTTT CASSPSSSGNTIYF
- TRBJ2-3 TRBD1 TRBV27 TGTGCCAGCAGTGACAGGGGAAGCACAGATACGCAGTATTTT CASSDRGSTDTQYF
- TRBJ1-3 TRBD1 TRBV11-2 TGTGCCAGCAGCTCCCGACAGGGTTTTACTCTGGGAAACACCATATATTTT CASSSRQGFTLGNTIYF
- TRBJ2-7 TRBD2 TRBV28 TGTGCCAGCAGTTCAGGGACTAGCGGGAGGATTGCTCTTTCCTACGAGCAGTACTTC CASSSGTSGRIALSYEQYF
- TRBJ2-4 TRBD1 TRBV19 TGTGCCAGTAGTATCCCGACAGGGGAAGGAATTCAGTACTTC CASSIPTGEGIQYF
- TRBJ1-4 - TRBV19 TGTGCCAGTAGTACCGGGACTGCCAATGAAAAACTGTTTTTT CASSTGTANEKLFF
once TRBJ2-7 TRBD1 TRBV5-1 TGCGCCAGCAGCTTGGTACAGGGGATGGAGCAGTACTTC CASSLVQGMEQYF
- TRBJ1-5 - TRBV18 TGTGCCAGCTCACTGGCAGGCGACAATCAGCCCCAGCATTTT CASSLAGDNQPQHF
- TRBJ1-5 - TRBV6-1 TGTGCCAGCAGTGACAGGTACCAGGGTCAGCCCCAGCATTTT CASSDRYQGQPQHF
- TRBJ1-2 TRBD1 TRBV6-5 TGTGCCAGCAGATCGACAGGGAGTAATGTTGGCTACACCTTC CASRSTGSNVGYTF
- TRBJ1-5 - TRBV6-4 TGTGCCAGCAGACACAGGAAAGGTCAGCCCCAGCATTTT CASRHRKGQPQHF
- TRBJ2-7 - TRBV28 TGTGCCAGCAGTTTATGGGGGGAGGTGGTCTACGAGCAGTACTTC CASSLWGEVVYEQYF